The clone carrying this TCR beta chain was counted between two and nine times. The sample contains more than one DNA sequence encoding this CDR3. Participants were aged roughly 18 to 100 years from around 26 US areas. Cohorts were determined from participant-reported clinical history. Before being deemed recovered, Cohort 3 donors had two negative PCRs, clearance, or symptom resolution. This sample was included in a study of blood T cell repertoires in COVID-19. Germline assignment: CDR1 MNHEY and CDR2 SVGAGI. The CDR3 length is 12 residues. V gave up 8 bases and J gave up 5 bases, with 12 bases separating them. Original data processing: Reference gene primers were amplified, and this amplification served to estimate nucleated cell counts. TCRdb keeps only in-frame clones here, not all; method: immunoSEQ multiplex PCR. Clone size and V and J calls were adopted from that table, with D and trimming inferred from the DNA. The sample holds fewer than 500,000 clones, about nine tenths seen once.

The specimen sequenced was PBMCs or T cells enriched from blood (not recorded which). This chain connects TRBV6-5 to TRBJ1-2; TRBD1 might be the D (6 bases). The clonotype originates from a young woman who had recovered from COVID-19. CDR3: CASSTGAYGYTF. The DNA for the CDR3 is TGTGCCAGCTCGACAGGAGCTTATGGCTACACCTTC.